This T cell receptor beta chain was sequenced for a study of T cell responses to AZD1222 COVID-19 vaccine (dated by TCRdb to the early 2020s). Background for the entire study: AZD1222 recipients with second doses at about 4 weeks or about 12 weeks were pooled, because spike-specific TCR depth and breadth did not differ between schedules. TCR sequencing was performed for more than 230 trial participants, of whom about 200 were given two doses of AZD1222 and approximately 26 were given two doses of MenACWY control vaccine. Trial participants were enrolled by age into subgroups of 18-55, 56-69 and 70-plus years, and roughly 150, 30 and 60 TCR-sequenced participants, respectively, were included in these subgroups. Study-level results and caveats: Participants were mostly white British, with more females than males. The authors suggested clonal diversity may have been underestimated. The whole spike protein was spanned by vaccine-associated CD4 TCRs, and dominant responses were seen in regions 160-218 and 743-854. Conclusions about previously exposed vaccinees are limited, since just a handful of AZD1222 recipients were seropositive for SARS-CoV-2 at baseline. Epitopes outside the regions mutated in the B.1.351 and B.1.1.7 variants were reportedly recognized by nearly half of the unique spike-specific TCRs. In the small 56-69-year group, the increase in depth fell short of significance, most likely because of low power. After two AZD1222 doses, both the breadth and the depth of spike-specific TCRs were significantly higher than at day 0 and than in MenACWY recipients. Because no day 14 peak-response samples were available, the repertoires could be characterized only after the peak T cell response.

V is trimmed back by 4 bases and J by 4 bases, and the junction contains 6 bases that no gene match accounts for. CDR1 and CDR2 are read off the germline V gene as ENHRY and SYGVKD. The CDR3 holds 15 amino acids from the cysteine to the phenylalanine. Only the CDR3 DNA is retained, 45 bases long and in frame from the first base. The CDR3 regions of human TCRbeta chains were analyzed by immunosequencing. Per the original workflow: TCRs in the repertoires were matched against a reference library of SARS-CoV-2-specific TCRs that had been generated with the MIRA antigen-specificity platform. Breadth was defined as the fraction of unique TCRs that were SARS-CoV-2-associated, and depth was defined as the fraction of total T cells that were SARS-CoV-2-associated. Each spike-specific TCR was assigned to its reactive spike region and to a CD4 or CD8 class using the MIRA data. Log10-transformed breadth and depth values were compared by one-way ANOVA with Sidak's multiple comparisons tests. TCRdb mirrors the immuneACCESS table, restricted to in-frame sequences. Some clones are absent from its copies; in checked studies, under half trace to an unresolved V gene, and the reason for the others is unknown. The V and J calls and clone size come from that table; D and trimming were worked out from the DNA. This sample lists approximately 120,000 clones; just over 90% were detected once. 7.2% of the sample goes to the ten largest clones.

This clone was found a few times. No antigen is known for it. No much larger clonotype is one base removed from it; base qualities were not supplied. What the time point label conveys for this sample: baseline before first vaccination. The vaccinee samples were drawn from two UK trials, COV001 and COV002, one of which was a single-blind randomized controlled phase 2/3 trial testing AZD1222 (ChAdOx1 nCoV-19) in healthy adults. For TCRbeta chain sequencing, PBMC samples were collected from trial participants at day 0 and at day 28 after the second dose. This clonotype originated in an adult in good health. The sample was peripheral blood, taken on day 0 of AZD1222 vaccination. The chain uses TRBV10-3 and TRBJ2-2, with TRBD2 matching 7 junction bases. At the DNA level, the sequence is TGTGCCATCAGTGTAGCGGGCCCCTCCACCGGGGAGCTGTTTTTT. It is translated as CAISVAGPSTGELFF.